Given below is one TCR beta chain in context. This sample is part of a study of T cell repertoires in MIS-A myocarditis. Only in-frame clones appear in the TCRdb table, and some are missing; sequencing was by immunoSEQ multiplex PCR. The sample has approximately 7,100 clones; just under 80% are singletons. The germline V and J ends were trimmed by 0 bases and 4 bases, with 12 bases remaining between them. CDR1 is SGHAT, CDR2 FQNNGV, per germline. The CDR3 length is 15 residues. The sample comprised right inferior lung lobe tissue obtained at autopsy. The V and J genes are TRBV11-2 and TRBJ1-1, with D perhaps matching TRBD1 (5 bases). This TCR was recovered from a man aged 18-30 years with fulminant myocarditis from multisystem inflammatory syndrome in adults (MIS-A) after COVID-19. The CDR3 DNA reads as TGTGCCAGCAGCTTAGATCCGGGGGAGGGCACTGAAGCTTTCTTT. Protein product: CASSLDPGEGTEAFF.